These T cell receptor beta chains were read from a single sample in a study of CD8+CD57+ T cells in acquired aplastic anemia. MiXCR, applied by TCRdb to the reads, yields one record per CDR3 protein. In the table there are approximately 170,000 distinct CDR3 sequences, around 47% of which are singletons. Specimen: sorted CD4+, CD8+, or CD8+CD57+ T cells (not recorded which) from PBMCs. The receptors here all came from a human donor with aplastic anemia. The conserved cysteine and the conserved F or W are not part of the CDR3 here. A clone size is listed for some rows: how often the clone was seen (once, few, many), or a class if it is expanded.

j_call clone_size v_call cdr3_aa
TRBJ2-1 many TRBV20-1 SARQPQNNEQF
TRBJ2-5 NA TRBV15 ATSRRGSEETQY
TRBJ2-6 NA TRBV19 ASSMGAGANVLT
TRBJ1-1 NA TRBV10-3 AIAAQRNTEAF
TRBJ1-1 many TRBV5-4 ANSRGVENTEAF
TRBJ1-4 many TRBV6-1 ASRRTGEGEKLF
TRBJ2-5 many TRBV7-2 ASSLLAQETQY
TRBJ2-3 NA TRBV10-3 AISEVRGRGTTDTQY
TRBJ1-5 NA TRBV20-1 SARETVGTLNQPQH
TRBJ1-6 many TRBV12-3/TRBV12-4 ASRPLSGISPLH
TRBJ2-1 NA TRBV11-2 ASSSLAGAINEQF
TRBJ2-2 many TRBV2 ASSETSGFTGELF
TRBJ1-2 many TRBV18 ASSHSPGNYGYT
TRBJ2-1 NA TRBV7-6 ASSLEQGPNEQF
TRBJ1-3 few TRBV4-1 ASSQDPGSSGNTIY
TRBJ1-6 many TRBV5-1 ASSPGDYNSPLH
TRBJ2-2 many TRBV5-1 ASSLGADGTGELF
TRBJ1-6 few TRBV12-3/TRBV12-4 ASSLSSNPPLH
TRBJ2-3 NA TRBV19 ASSPWRLRTDTQY
TRBJ2-5 many TRBV7-3 ASSFRAQETQY
TRBJ1-3 many TRBV5-4 ASSLADGNTIY
TRBJ1-5 NA TRBV19 ASSIGGQGRQPQH
TRBJ2-5 many TRBV5-4 ASSPTKGEETQY